This paragraph reports one T cell receptor beta chain. As yet, its antigen is unknown. In germline, CDR1 is MGHRA, CDR2 YSYEKL. V lost 6 bases to trimming and J lost 0 bases, with 11 bases between them. The CDR3 runs 14 residues. The data were obtained in a study of CD8 T cells in Susac syndrome. Study-wide results and limits: As the study acknowledged, the number of individuals in its TCR sequencing and HLA analysis was relatively small.

The RNA input was about 0.45 to 1 ug, and it was reverse transcribed with random hexamers. Coverage of TCR beta CDR3 amplification by immunoSEQ multiplex PCR extended to 54 Vbeta and 13 Jbeta. TCRdb reprocessed the immunoSEQ multiplex PCR reads with MiXCR, giving one entry per CDR3 protein. This sample has 250,000 to 350,000 distinct CDR3 sequences, with about 90% found just once. Relapsing-remitting disease, either stable or active, was present in the treatment-naive patients who were the multiple sclerosis controls. The chain uses TRBV4-1 and TRBJ2-5; D not certain. This TCR was sampled from a human donor with multiple sclerosis. Sequenced: CD4+ T cells from PBMCs. The CDR3 loop reads CASSVDHNQETQYF. The CDR3 nucleotides are TGCGCCAGCAGTGTGGACCATAACCAAGAGACCCAGTACTTC.